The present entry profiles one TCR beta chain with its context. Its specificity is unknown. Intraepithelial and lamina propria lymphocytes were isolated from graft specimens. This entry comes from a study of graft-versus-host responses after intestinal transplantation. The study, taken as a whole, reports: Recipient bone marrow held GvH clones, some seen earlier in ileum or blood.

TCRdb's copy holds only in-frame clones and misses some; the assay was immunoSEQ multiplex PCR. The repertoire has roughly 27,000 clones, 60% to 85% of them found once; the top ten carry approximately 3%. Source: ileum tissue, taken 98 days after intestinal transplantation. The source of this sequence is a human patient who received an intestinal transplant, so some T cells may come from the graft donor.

The CDR3 here is CASSRGVETQYF. The CDR3 coding sequence is TGTGCCAGCAGCCGCGGCGTGGAGACCCAGTACTTC. The chain combines TRBV7-9 with TRBJ2-5; D gene unclear. From germline, CDR1 is SEHNR and CDR2 FQNEAQ (reference sequence). Trimming left V 5 bases short and J 5 bases short, with 9 bases between. The CDR3 has 12 residues.